This T cell receptor (beta chain) is drawn from a study of blood T cell repertoires in COVID-19. Across the whole study: The origin of the acute and convalescent COVID-19 samples was the United States, Italy and Spain. T cells, B-cell-depleted T cells, or PBMCs provided the cDNA or gDNA that served as material.

The V gene end was trimmed by 3 bases and the J gene end by 2 bases; junction bases not matched to a gene: 13. The CDR3 runs 17 residues. Looked up from germline, CDR1 is SGHVS and CDR2 is FQNEAQ. In the original analysis: Nucleated cell counts were estimated from reference gene primer amplification. Clones were sequenced by immunoSEQ multiplex PCR, and TCRdb holds only the in-frame ones, with some missing. For V, J and clone size, that table is used; D and trimming come from the DNA. The sample consists of 86,000 or so clones, approximately 79% of them appearing once. The rearrangement joins TRBV7-8 to TRBJ2-7; 7 bases match TRBD1. Sample: peripheral blood. This receptor was taken from a man between 70 and 80 years old with acute or convalescent COVID-19. The CDR3 loop reads CASSLGMGRDSPYEQYF. DNA of the CDR3: TGTGCCAGCAGCTTGGGCATGGGCAGGGACAGTCCCTACGAGCAGTACTTC. The entire variable domain, with the rest obtained from reference TRBV7-8 and TRBJ2-7, is as follows: GAGVSQSPRYKVAKRGQDVALRCDPISGHVSLFWYQQALGQGPEFLTYFQNEAQLDKSGLPSDRFFAERPEGSVSTLKIQRTQQEDSAVYLCASSLGMGRDSPYEQYFGPGTRLTVT.